Shown below are 17 T cell receptor beta chains from a single sample sequenced in a study of T cell responses to AZD1222 COVID-19 vaccine. Clones were sequenced by immunoSEQ multiplex PCR, and TCRdb holds only the in-frame ones, with some missing. The data contain some 120,000 clones, roughly 85% of them singletons. The material was peripheral blood, obtained on day 0 of MenACWY control vaccination. The receptor set was obtained from an adult in good health.

The chain recombines TRBV4-1 with TRBJ2-3; a weak D match, TRBD2 (6 bases). CDR1 is MGHRA and CDR2 is YSYEKL in the germline V gene. V was shortened by 0 bases and J by 1 base, with 11 bases between the two germline ends. This CDR3 is built from 16 residues. The CDR3 nucleotides read TGCGCCAGCAGCCAAGACGGGACTCCTGGCACAGATACGCAGTATTTT. It translates to CASSQDGTPGTDTQYF.

This chain's CDR3 is CASSKQIRSGVNTEAFF. DNA of the CDR3: TGTGCCAGCAGCAAACAAATCAGGTCAGGGGTGAACACTGAAGCTTTCTTT. The chain couples TRBV28 to TRBJ1-1; D might be TRBD1 (6 bases). V lost 6 bases, J lost 0 bases, and 20 bases lay in between. This CDR3 region has 17 residues. Per the germline V gene, CDR1 is MDHEN and CDR2 is SYDVKM.

V is TRBV5-1 and J is TRBJ2-1, with TRBD2 as a possible D gene (6 bases). V lost 3 bases and J lost 9, with 10 bases in between. Germline V lookup: CDR1 SGHRS, CDR2 YFSETQ. This CDR3 comprises 12 residues. CDR3 in DNA: TGCGCCAGCAGCTCTGCGGGGCTTGAGCAGTTCTTC. Amino acids: CASSSAGLEQFF. Complete variable domain (other parts from reference TRBV5-1 and TRBJ2-1): KAGVTQTPRYLIKTRGQQVTLSCSPISGHRSVSWYQQTPGQGLQFLFEYFSETQRNKGNFPGRFSGRQFSNSRSEMNVSTLELGDSALYLCASSSAGLEQFFGPGTRLTVL.

The chain joins TRBV5-4 to TRBJ2-1, with D unresolved. CDR1 and CDR2 (germline): SGHNT, YYREEE (reference sequence). The V end was cut by 4 bases, the J end by 6 bases, with 17 bases between. There are 15 residues in the CDR3. The CDR3 region is CASSLPRPIGNEQFF. For the CDR3, the DNA is TGTGCCAGCAGCCTCCCCCGGCCGATAGGCAATGAGCAGTTCTTC.

V and J are TRBV19 and TRBJ2-2; 7 nucleotides line up with TRBD1. The CDR3 totals 14 residues. The ends lost 4 bases at V and 3 bases at J; junction bases unmatched: 2. Germline-derived CDR1 and CDR2 are LNHDA and SQIVND (reference sequence). The CDR3 loop is CASSNTGDTGELFF. The CDR3 coding sequence is TGTGCCAGTAGTAATACAGGGGACACCGGGGAGCTGTTTTTT.

The chain has TRBV6-5 and TRBJ1-3; D might be TRBD1 (5 bases). The germline V gene encodes CDR1 MNHEY and CDR2 SVGAGI. Trimming left V 2 bases short and J 0 bases short, with 8 bases between. The CDR3 is made up of 15 amino acids. CDR3: CASSYNRFSGNTIYF. The DNA of the CDR3 is TGTGCCAGCAGTTACAACAGGTTCTCTGGAAACACCATATATTTT.

V usage is TRBV15 and J usage is TRBJ2-7, with TRBD2 matching over 7 bases. This CDR3 is built from 15 residues. The V segment lost 1 base and the J segment 6 bases; nucleotides outside the gene matches: 9. The germline V gene has CDR1 LNHNV and CDR2 YYDKDF (reference sequence). In DNA form, the CDR3 reads TGTGCCACCAGCAGAGGCGGGAGCCCCAGCGTCGAGCAGTACTTC. This codes for CATSRGGSPSVEQYF.

This chain links TRBV28 with TRBJ1-1; D possibly corresponds to TRBD1 (5 bases). CDR3 size: 11 residues. V shed 5 bases and J shed 8 bases, with 9 bases lying between them. CDR1 MDHEN and CDR2 SYDVKM come from the germline V gene. In nucleotides, the CDR3 is TGTGCCAGCAGTGGGGGGATAGAAGCTTTCTTT. It yields the protein CASSGGIEAFF. Drawing the rest from reference TRBV28 and TRBJ1-1, the complete variable domain is DVKVTQSSRYLVKRTGEKVFLECVQDMDHENMFWYRQDPGLGLRLIYFSYDVKMKEKGDIPEGYSVSREKKERFSLILESASTNQTSMYLCASSGGIEAFFGQGTRLTVV.

The chain recombines TRBV6-5 with TRBJ2-7; D possibly corresponds to TRBD1 (6 bases). Germline V gives CDR1 MNHEY, CDR2 SVGAGI. Trimming pared 1 base from V and 2 bases from J, leaving 12 bases between. The CDR3 runs to 15 residues. CDR3: CASSYYRDFPYEQYF. The CDR3 coding sequence is TGTGCCAGCAGTTACTACAGGGATTTTCCCTACGAGCAGTACTTC.

The rearrangement uses TRBV6-2 or TRBV6-3 and TRBJ2-6; maybe TRBD1 (6 bases). V was clipped by 2 bases and J by 4 bases, with 15 bases between them. The germline CDR1 and CDR2 sequences are MNHEY and SVGEGT. The CDR3 has 17 residues. The CDR3 nucleotides read TGTGCCAGCAGTTACCCTCAGGGGTGGAGGGGGGCCAACGTCCTGACTTTC. It yields the protein CASSYPQGWRGANVLTF.

J is TRBJ1-1 and V is TRBV6-5; possibly TRBD1 for D (6 bases). This CDR3 is built from 14 residues. Trimming removed 0 bases at V and 4 bases at J, with 9 bases between. Germline CDR1 is MNHEY and CDR2 is SVGAGI. The CDR3 DNA sequence: TGTGCCAGCAGTTACTCTCCGGGGGCCACTGAAGCTTTCTTT. Its translation: CASSYSPGATEAFF.

The chain combines TRBV20-1 with TRBJ2-7, with D possibly TRBD1 on 5 matching bases. The CDR3 covers 12 residues. Trimming took 3 bases from V and 6 from J, leaving 12 bases between them. Per the germline V gene, CDR1 is DFQATT and CDR2 is SNEGSKA (reference sequence). CDR3: CSASRQGFEQYF. The CDR3 DNA is TGCAGTGCTAGTCGGCAGGGCTTCGAGCAGTACTTC.

The chain couples TRBV11-2 to TRBJ1-1, with TRBD1 matching over 9 bases. Germline V CDR1 and CDR2: SGHAT, FQNNGV. Germline trimming cut 5 bases from V and 0 bases from J; bases unmatched to any gene: 10. The length of the CDR3 is 17 residues. CDR3 residues: CASSRPGTGPMNTEAFF. In DNA form, the CDR3 reads TGTGCCAGCAGCAGACCCGGGACAGGGCCGATGAACACTGAAGCTTTCTTT.

The V and J genes are TRBV6-5 and TRBJ2-3, with D perhaps assigned TRBD1 or TRBD2 (5 bases each). From germline, CDR1 is MNHEY and CDR2 SVGAGI. The CDR3 is 12 residues long. Trimming removed 4 bases at V and 8 bases at J, with 10 bases between. CDR3 DNA: TGTGCCAGCAGTTTAGATGGGGGTACGCAGTATTTT. Its protein product is CASSLDGGTQYF.

V usage is TRBV7-9 and J usage is TRBJ2-3; no definite D call. V lost 1 base to trimming and J lost 2 bases, with 4 bases between them. Germline lookup yields CDR1 SEHNR and CDR2 FQNEAQ (reference sequence). CDR3 length: 13 residues. As DNA, the CDR3 is TGTGCCAGCAGCTTAGAGTACACAGATACGCAGTATTTT. Its protein product is CASSLEYTDTQYF.

This clone has just one count. The chain carries TRBV10-3 and TRBJ2-5, with D unclear. Germline V lookup: CDR1 ENHRY, CDR2 SYGVKD. The CDR3 sequence is 11 residues long. The V and J ends lost 2 bases and 5 bases respectively, with 3 bases between them. The CDR3 sequence: CAISEGETQYF. The DNA for the CDR3 is TGTGCCATCAGTGAGGGGGAGACCCAGTACTTC.

The chain's CDR3 is CASIRGLGYGYTF. CDR3 DNA sequence: TGTGCCAGCATAAGGGGGCTGGGCTATGGCTACACCTTC. The gene calls are TRBV2 and TRBJ1-2; the match to TRBD1 covers 7 bases. Trimming removed 7 bases from V and 4 bases from J; junction bases left unmatched: 6. This CDR3 comprises 13 residues. CDR1 is SNHLY and CDR2 is FYNNEI in the germline V gene. Looking up the rest from reference TRBV2 and TRBJ1-2 gives the full variable domain: EPEVTQTPSHQVTQMGQEVILRCVPISNHLYFYWYRQILGQKVEFLVSFYNNEISEKSEIFDDQFSVERPDGSNFTLKIRSTKLEDSAMYFCASIRGLGYGYTFGSGTRLTVV.